A selection of T cell receptor beta chains follows, all from one sample in a study of cytomegalovirus exposure and HLA in healthy donors. TCRdb's table, derived via immunoSEQ multiplex PCR, lists solely in-frame clones and lacks some. The sample gives about 150,000 clones, about 80% of which show up once; 1% is in the top ten. Sequencing input: PBMCs. The receptors come from a woman between 50 and 59 years old in good health and CMV-seropositive. Each CDR3 is given with its conserved first and last residue. A D gene is named only where the DNA matches it firmly. A row's size may be missing; if present it is once, few, many or a size class.

CDR3 DNA: TGTGCCAGCAGCACGCTTCCGGGACAGGGGGGACACCGTCCTGGAAACACCATATATTTT
CDR3 protein: CASSTLPGQGGHRPGNTIYF
V gene: TRBV19
D gene: TRBD1
J gene: TRBJ1-3
clone size: NA

CDR3 DNA: TGTGCTAGCAGCCCTAATACGGGAGGCTACAATGAGCAGTTCTTC
CDR3 protein: CASSPNTGGYNEQFF
V gene: TRBV7-7
D gene: TRBD2
J gene: TRBJ2-1
clone size: NA

CDR3 DNA: TGCAGTAGCGAGATGAACACTGAAGCTTTCTTT
CDR3 protein: CSSEMNTEAFF
V gene: TRBV29-1
D gene: NA
J gene: TRBJ1-1
clone size: NA

CDR3 DNA: TGTGCCAGTTCTTACGGGGATTCAACTAATGAAAAACTGTTTTTT
CDR3 protein: CASSYGDSTNEKLFF
V gene: TRBV19
D gene: NA
J gene: TRBJ1-4
clone size: few

CDR3 DNA: TGCGCCAGCAACGACAGATCCAGCGGCTACACCTTC
CDR3 protein: CASNDRSSGYTF
V gene: TRBV10-2
D gene: NA
J gene: TRBJ1-2
clone size: NA

CDR3 DNA: TGTGCCAGCAGCTTGGTACAGGGGGGTGGTGAAAAACTGTTTTTT
CDR3 protein: CASSLVQGGGEKLFF
V gene: TRBV7-2
D gene: TRBD1
J gene: TRBJ1-4
clone size: NA

CDR3 DNA: TGTGCCAGCAGGGGGGCCTGGTTAGGTCCTACACTGGGAGCTTTCTTT
CDR3 protein: CASRGAWLGPTLGAFF
V gene: TRBV25-1
D gene: NA
J gene: TRBJ1-1
clone size: NA

CDR3 DNA: TGTGCCAGCAGCCCCGCGGGCCAGTCTGGAAACACCATATATTTT
CDR3 protein: CASSPAGQSGNTIYF
V gene: TRBV9
D gene: NA
J gene: TRBJ1-3
clone size: once

CDR3 DNA: TGTGCCAGCAGCCAAACGAACTACTACGAGCAGTACTTC
CDR3 protein: CASSQTNYYEQYF
V gene: TRBV6-1
D gene: NA
J gene: TRBJ2-7
clone size: NA

CDR3 DNA: TGTTCCAGCAGCCAAGGCAGGGTGACTGAAGCTTTCTTT
CDR3 protein: CSSSQGRVTEAFF
V gene: TRBV7-9
D gene: NA
J gene: TRBJ1-1
clone size: NA

CDR3 DNA: TGTGCCAGCAGGGGGACAGGGCAGGAGACCCAGTACTTC
CDR3 protein: CASRGTGQETQYF
V gene: TRBV6-6
D gene: TRBD1
J gene: TRBJ2-5
clone size: NA

CDR3 DNA: TGTGCCAGCAGCCCCCTGGGGGGAACGGGCACAGATACGCAGTATTTT
CDR3 protein: CASSPLGGTGTDTQYF
V gene: TRBV7-2
D gene: NA
J gene: TRBJ2-3
clone size: NA

CDR3 DNA: TGTGCCAGCAGTCTTCGGACAGGGCTATGGAACGAGCAGTACTTC
CDR3 protein: CASSLRTGLWNEQYF
V gene: TRBV6-5
D gene: TRBD1
J gene: TRBJ2-7
clone size: once

CDR3 DNA: TGTGCCAGCAGTGAAAGGAAGTCGGGAGGACAGGGGAGCCACGAGCAGTACTTC
CDR3 protein: CASSERKSGGQGSHEQYF
V gene: TRBV6-4
D gene: TRBD1
J gene: TRBJ2-7
clone size: NA

CDR3 DNA: TGTGCCAGCAGCGCCGCTCGAGTTGCAACTAATGAAAAACTGTTTTTT
CDR3 protein: CASSAARVATNEKLFF
V gene: TRBV7-8
D gene: NA
J gene: TRBJ1-4
clone size: NA

CDR3 DNA: TGTGCCATCAGTGAGTCGGTAGCACACGAGCAGTACTTC
CDR3 protein: CAISESVAHEQYF
V gene: TRBV10-3
D gene: NA
J gene: TRBJ2-7
clone size: NA

CDR3 DNA: TGTGCCAGCAGCGATCCAACAGGGGATCACAATGAGCAGTTCTTC
CDR3 protein: CASSDPTGDHNEQFF
V gene: TRBV7-3
D gene: TRBD1
J gene: TRBJ2-1
clone size: NA

CDR3 DNA: TGTGCCAGCAGTCCCCCGGGACTAGCGGACAATGAGCAGTTCTTC
CDR3 protein: CASSPPGLADNEQFF
V gene: TRBV6-6
D gene: TRBD2
J gene: TRBJ2-1
clone size: NA

CDR3 DNA: TGTGCCAGCAGCTTTATGTCGGGGGAAGAGACCCAGTACTTC
CDR3 protein: CASSFMSGEETQYF
V gene: TRBV7-9
D gene: NA
J gene: TRBJ2-5
clone size: once

CDR3 DNA: TGTGCCAGCTCACAGACAATTGGTGGTAATCAGCCCCAGCATTTT
CDR3 protein: CASSQTIGGNQPQHF
V gene: TRBV18
D gene: NA
J gene: TRBJ1-5
clone size: NA

CDR3 DNA: TGTGCCAGCAGTTACGGACCGACAGGGGGGACTGAAGCTTTCTTT
CDR3 protein: CASSYGPTGGTEAFF
V gene: TRBV6-6
D gene: TRBD1
J gene: TRBJ1-1
clone size: NA

CDR3 DNA: TGTGCCAGCAGCTCGGACAGACCCATCAATAACTATGGCTACACCTTC
CDR3 protein: CASSSDRPINNYGYTF
V gene: TRBV7-9
D gene: NA
J gene: TRBJ1-2
clone size: NA

CDR3 DNA: TGTGCCACAAAGCCGGCAGGGGGCTCCTACGAGCAGTACTTC
CDR3 protein: CATKPAGGSYEQYF
V gene: TRBV27
D gene: TRBD1
J gene: TRBJ2-7
clone size: NA

CDR3 DNA: TGTGCCAGCTCACAAACCGGGACAGGGACTCCCAGCTCACCCCTCCACTTT
CDR3 protein: CASSQTGTGTPSSPLHF
V gene: TRBV18
D gene: TRBD1
J gene: TRBJ1-6
clone size: NA

CDR3 DNA: TGTGCCAGCGTTTTCGGGTCTAATCAGCCCCAGCATTTT
CDR3 protein: CASVFGSNQPQHF
V gene: TRBV6-6
D gene: NA
J gene: TRBJ1-5
clone size: NA

CDR3 DNA: TGTGCCAGCAGCTTGGCCCATCGGGGGGCCTACGAGCAGTACTTC
CDR3 protein: CASSLAHRGAYEQYF
V gene: TRBV11-2
D gene: TRBD2
J gene: TRBJ2-7
clone size: NA

CDR3 DNA: TGTGCCAGCAGGAGAGACTCCGGACAGGGGCGTGCAGCTTTCTTT
CDR3 protein: CASRRDSGQGRAAFF
V gene: TRBV27
D gene: TRBD1
J gene: TRBJ1-1
clone size: NA

CDR3 DNA: TGTGCCATCAATCAAGGGAGGAACACTGAAGCTTTCTTT
CDR3 protein: CAINQGRNTEAFF
V gene: TRBV10-3
D gene: NA
J gene: TRBJ1-1
clone size: NA

CDR3 DNA: TGTGCCAGTACCACGGGACAGTCCGGAAACACCATATATTTT
CDR3 protein: CASTTGQSGNTIYF
V gene: TRBV19
D gene: TRBD1
J gene: TRBJ1-3
clone size: once

CDR3 DNA: TGTGCCAGCAGTGAGCAAGCAACCCCATTCGGCACAGATACGCAGTATTTT
CDR3 protein: CASSEQATPFGTDTQYF
V gene: TRBV6-1
D gene: NA
J gene: TRBJ2-3
clone size: NA

CDR3 DNA: TGTGCCAGCAGCTTCATGGACAGGCCCTATGGCTACACCTTC
CDR3 protein: CASSFMDRPYGYTF
V gene: TRBV7-2
D gene: TRBD1
J gene: TRBJ1-2
clone size: NA

CDR3 DNA: TGCAGTGCTAGAGTTGACTATACGCAGTATTTT
CDR3 protein: CSARVDYTQYF
V gene: TRBV20-1
D gene: NA
J gene: TRBJ2-3
clone size: NA

CDR3 DNA: TGCGCCAGCAGCTCGCGGGACTTCAATTACAATGAGCAGTTCTTC
CDR3 protein: CASSSRDFNYNEQFF
V gene: TRBV5-1
D gene: NA
J gene: TRBJ2-1
clone size: NA

CDR3 DNA: TGTGCCAGCAGGCAGGCGATCTCTGGAAACACCATATATTTT
CDR3 protein: CASRQAISGNTIYF
V gene: TRBV6-6
D gene: NA
J gene: TRBJ1-3
clone size: NA

CDR3 DNA: TGTGCCAGCAGCCGGACAGGGGGCGACTACGAGCAGTACTTC
CDR3 protein: CASSRTGGDYEQYF
V gene: TRBV7-9
D gene: TRBD1
J gene: TRBJ2-7
clone size: NA

CDR3 DNA: TGCGCCAGCAGCTTTCACTTTGACAGTCTTGCGGATGGCTACACCTTC
CDR3 protein: CASSFHFDSLADGYTF
V gene: TRBV5-1
D gene: NA
J gene: TRBJ1-2
clone size: NA

CDR3 DNA: TGTGCCAGCAGCGAGGACCCGGAGGAAACTGAAGCTTTCTTT
CDR3 protein: CASSEDPEETEAFF
V gene: TRBV9
D gene: NA
J gene: TRBJ1-1
clone size: NA

CDR3 DNA: TGTGCCAGCTCACCACCTCCGGGGACCCAGTACTTC
CDR3 protein: CASSPPPGTQYF
V gene: TRBV18
D gene: NA
J gene: TRBJ2-5
clone size: NA

CDR3 DNA: TGTGCCAGCTCACGAGTGGCCGGGGAGCTGTTTTTT
CDR3 protein: CASSRVAGELFF
V gene: TRBV18
D gene: NA
J gene: TRBJ2-2
clone size: NA

CDR3 DNA: TGTGCCATCAGCATGACAGGGGCGACCTCCTACGAGCAGTACTTC
CDR3 protein: CAISMTGATSYEQYF
V gene: TRBV10-3
D gene: TRBD1
J gene: TRBJ2-7
clone size: NA

CDR3 DNA: TGTGCCAGCAGCCAACTGGTACGTTTGGACAGGGGCTTTGGCTACACCTTC
CDR3 protein: CASSQLVRLDRGFGYTF
V gene: TRBV4-2
D gene: TRBD1
J gene: TRBJ1-2
clone size: few

CDR3 DNA: TGTGCCAGCAGCCCTCGGACTAGCGGGAGGGTTGTGACCCAGTACTTC
CDR3 protein: CASSPRTSGRVVTQYF
V gene: TRBV9
D gene: TRBD2
J gene: TRBJ2-5
clone size: NA

CDR3 DNA: TGTGCCAGCAGCTCTAGCGGGGGGGCCCGGCAGTTCTTC
CDR3 protein: CASSSSGGARQFF
V gene: TRBV6-1
D gene: TRBD2
J gene: TRBJ2-1
clone size: NA

CDR3 DNA: TGTGCCAGCAGCCAAGCCAGTGGCCCTGGAAACACCATATATTTT
CDR3 protein: CASSQASGPGNTIYF
V gene: TRBV4-2
D gene: NA
J gene: TRBJ1-3
clone size: few

CDR3 DNA: TGTGCCACCCAAAGGGACAGTAGCAATCAGCCCCAGCATTTT
CDR3 protein: CATQRDSSNQPQHF
V gene: TRBV6-5
D gene: TRBD1
J gene: TRBJ1-5
clone size: NA

CDR3 DNA: TGTGCCAGCAGTGACAGAAAGCCCTCCTACGAGCAGTACTTC
CDR3 protein: CASSDRKPSYEQYF
V gene: TRBV28
D gene: NA
J gene: TRBJ2-7
clone size: NA

CDR3 DNA: TGTGCCAGCAGCTTAGGCCTAGCGGGAAGTTGGGAGCAGTACTTC
CDR3 protein: CASSLGLAGSWEQYF
V gene: TRBV7-9
D gene: TRBD2
J gene: TRBJ2-7
clone size: NA

CDR3 DNA: TGTGCCAGCACCGGATCGACAGCCCTTAATGAAAAACTGTTTTTT
CDR3 protein: CASTGSTALNEKLFF
V gene: TRBV28
D gene: NA
J gene: TRBJ1-4
clone size: NA

CDR3 DNA: TGTGCCAGCAACCAGGGGAACACTGAAGCTTTCTTT
CDR3 protein: CASNQGNTEAFF
V gene: TRBV7-2
D gene: NA
J gene: TRBJ1-1
clone size: few

CDR3 DNA: TGTGCCAGCAGCGTAGGGAGCGGAGGAGGGGAGCTGTTTTTT
CDR3 protein: CASSVGSGGGELFF
V gene: TRBV9
D gene: NA
J gene: TRBJ2-2
clone size: NA

CDR3 DNA: TGCGCCAGCAAAAGTAGCTTGAACACTGAAGCTTTCTTT
CDR3 protein: CASKSSLNTEAFF
V gene: TRBV5-1
D gene: NA
J gene: TRBJ1-1
clone size: NA

CDR3 DNA: TGTGCCAGCAGCTTAGCTATGGGTGACAGGAACACCTACGAGCAGTACTTC
CDR3 protein: CASSLAMGDRNTYEQYF
V gene: TRBV11-2
D gene: NA
J gene: TRBJ2-7
clone size: NA

CDR3 DNA: TGTGCCAGCAGACCCCGGGGAGCATTGAGGAACGAGCAGTACTTC
CDR3 protein: CASRPRGALRNEQYF
V gene: TRBV11-2
D gene: NA
J gene: TRBJ2-7
clone size: NA

CDR3 DNA: TGCGCCAGCAGCTTGGCCCCACTAGCCGGCTACAATGAGCAGTTCTTC
CDR3 protein: CASSLAPLAGYNEQFF
V gene: TRBV5-1
D gene: NA
J gene: TRBJ2-1
clone size: NA

CDR3 DNA: TGTGCCACCAGCAGAGGAGGGGGCACCGGGGAGCTGTTTTTT
CDR3 protein: CATSRGGGTGELFF
V gene: TRBV15
D gene: NA
J gene: TRBJ2-2
clone size: NA

CDR3 DNA: TGTGCCACCGGGACAGACAGCTCCTACGAGCAGTACTTC
CDR3 protein: CATGTDSSYEQYF
V gene: TRBV2
D gene: TRBD1
J gene: TRBJ2-7
clone size: NA

CDR3 DNA: TGTGCCAGCTCACCACGGACTAGCGGGTTGTACGAGCAGTACTTC
CDR3 protein: CASSPRTSGLYEQYF
V gene: TRBV18
D gene: TRBD2
J gene: TRBJ2-7
clone size: NA

CDR3 DNA: TGTGCCAGCAGCCCTCGAGGAGGGGGGGACTCCTACGAGCAGTACTTC
CDR3 protein: CASSPRGGGDSYEQYF
V gene: TRBV7-6
D gene: NA
J gene: TRBJ2-7
clone size: NA